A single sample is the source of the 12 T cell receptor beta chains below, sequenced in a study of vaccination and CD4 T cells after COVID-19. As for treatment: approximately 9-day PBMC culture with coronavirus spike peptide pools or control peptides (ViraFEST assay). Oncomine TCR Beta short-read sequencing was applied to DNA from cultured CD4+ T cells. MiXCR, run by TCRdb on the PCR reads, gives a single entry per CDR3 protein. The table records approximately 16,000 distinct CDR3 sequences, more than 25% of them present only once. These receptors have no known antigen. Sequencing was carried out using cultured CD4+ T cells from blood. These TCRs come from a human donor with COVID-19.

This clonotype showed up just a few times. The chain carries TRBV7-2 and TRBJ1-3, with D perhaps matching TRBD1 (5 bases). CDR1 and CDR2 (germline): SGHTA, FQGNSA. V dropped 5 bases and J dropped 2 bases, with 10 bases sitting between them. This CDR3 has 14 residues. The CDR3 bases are TGTGCCAGCAGCCCTGGGACCACTGGAAACACCATATATTTT. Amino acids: CASSPGTTGNTIYF.

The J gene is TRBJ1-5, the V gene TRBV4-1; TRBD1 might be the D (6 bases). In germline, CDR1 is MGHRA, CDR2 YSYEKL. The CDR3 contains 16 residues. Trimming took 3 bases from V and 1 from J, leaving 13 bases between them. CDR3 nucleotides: TGCGCCAGCAGCCATCAGGGGTTAGGAAGCAATCAGCCCCAGCATTTT. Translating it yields CASSHQGLGSNQPQHF.

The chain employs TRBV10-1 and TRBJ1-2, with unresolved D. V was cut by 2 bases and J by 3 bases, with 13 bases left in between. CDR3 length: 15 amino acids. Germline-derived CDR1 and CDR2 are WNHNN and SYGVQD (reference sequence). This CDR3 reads CASSEAPGAYYGYTF. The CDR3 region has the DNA TGCGCCAGCAGTGAGGCTCCAGGTGCCTACTATGGCTACACCTTC.

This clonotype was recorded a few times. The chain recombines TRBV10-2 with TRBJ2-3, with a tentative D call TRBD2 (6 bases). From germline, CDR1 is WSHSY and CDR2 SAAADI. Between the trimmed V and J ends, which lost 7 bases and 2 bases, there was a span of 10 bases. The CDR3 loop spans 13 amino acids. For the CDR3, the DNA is TGCGCCAGCATGGGGACTTACACAGATACGCAGTATTTT. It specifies CASMGTYTDTQYF.

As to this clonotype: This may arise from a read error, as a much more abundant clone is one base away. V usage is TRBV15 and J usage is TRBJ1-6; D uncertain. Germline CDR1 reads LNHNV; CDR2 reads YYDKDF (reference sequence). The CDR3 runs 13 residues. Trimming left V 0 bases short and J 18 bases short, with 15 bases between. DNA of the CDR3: TGTGCCACCAGCAGAGAGGCGGGTCTGGCCCCCCACTTT. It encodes CATSREAGLAPHF.

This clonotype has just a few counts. Here the CDR3 reads CASSRGQRISTDTQYF. The CDR3 DNA is TGTGCCAGCAGTCGAGGACAGAGAATTAGCACAGATACGCAGTATTTT. The V and J genes are TRBV6-1 and TRBJ2-3, with D maybe TRBD1 (6 bases). CDR1 and CDR2 (germline): MNHNS, SASEGT. Trimming took 5 bases from V and 0 from J, leaving 15 bases between them. The CDR3 has 16 amino acids.

Here the CDR3 DNA reads TGTGCCAGCAGCCAATCCGGCGCGAGGGGTGAGAGCAATCAGCCCCAGCATTTT. Translated, it gives CASSQSGARGESNQPQHF. The rearrangement uses TRBV16 and TRBJ1-5; D perhaps matches TRBD1 (5 bases). V was pared by 0 bases and J by 1 base, with 16 bases between. The CDR3 runs 18 residues. CDR1 is KGHSY and CDR2 is FQNENV in the germline V gene. Full variable domain (remainder filled in from reference TRBV16 and TRBJ1-5): GEEVAQTPKHLVRGEGQKAKLYCAPIKGHSYVFWYQQVLKNEFKFLISFQNENVFDETGMPKERFSAKCLPNSPCSLEIQATKLEDSAVYFCASSQSGARGESNQPQHFGDGTRLSIL.

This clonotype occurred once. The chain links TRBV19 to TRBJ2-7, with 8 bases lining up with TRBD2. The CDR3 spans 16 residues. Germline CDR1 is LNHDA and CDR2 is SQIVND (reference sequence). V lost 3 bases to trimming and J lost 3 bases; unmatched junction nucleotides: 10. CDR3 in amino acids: CASSIGGRGGDYEQYF. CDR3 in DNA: TGTGCCAGTAGTATTGGGGGACGGGGGGGGGACTACGAGCAGTACTTC.

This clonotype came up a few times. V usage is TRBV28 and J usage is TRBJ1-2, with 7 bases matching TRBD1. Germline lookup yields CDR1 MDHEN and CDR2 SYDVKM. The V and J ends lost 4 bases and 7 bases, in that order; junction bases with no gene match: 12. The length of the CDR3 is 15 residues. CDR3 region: CASSSPDRVSGGYTF. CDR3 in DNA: TGTGCCAGCAGTTCCCCAGACAGGGTATCTGGTGGCTACACCTTC.

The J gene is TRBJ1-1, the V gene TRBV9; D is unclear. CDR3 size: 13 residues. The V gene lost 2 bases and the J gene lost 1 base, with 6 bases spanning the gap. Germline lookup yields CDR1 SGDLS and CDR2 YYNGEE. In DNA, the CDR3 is TGTGCCAGCAGCGTTTCACCGAACACTGAAGCTTTCTTT. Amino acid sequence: CASSVSPNTEAFF.

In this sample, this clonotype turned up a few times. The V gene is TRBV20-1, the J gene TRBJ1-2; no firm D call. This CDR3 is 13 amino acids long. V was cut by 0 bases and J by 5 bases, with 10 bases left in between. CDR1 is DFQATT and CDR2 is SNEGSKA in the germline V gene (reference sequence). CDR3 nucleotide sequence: TGCAGTGCTAGAGATTTCCGCAAATATGGCTACACCTTC. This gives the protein CSARDFRKYGYTF.

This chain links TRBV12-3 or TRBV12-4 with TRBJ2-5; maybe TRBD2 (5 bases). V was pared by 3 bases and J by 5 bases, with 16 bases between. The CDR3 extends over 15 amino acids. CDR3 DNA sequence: TGTGCCAGCAGTTTCCGGGGAAGTTTGGGGGAGACCCAGTACTTC. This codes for CASSFRGSLGETQYF.